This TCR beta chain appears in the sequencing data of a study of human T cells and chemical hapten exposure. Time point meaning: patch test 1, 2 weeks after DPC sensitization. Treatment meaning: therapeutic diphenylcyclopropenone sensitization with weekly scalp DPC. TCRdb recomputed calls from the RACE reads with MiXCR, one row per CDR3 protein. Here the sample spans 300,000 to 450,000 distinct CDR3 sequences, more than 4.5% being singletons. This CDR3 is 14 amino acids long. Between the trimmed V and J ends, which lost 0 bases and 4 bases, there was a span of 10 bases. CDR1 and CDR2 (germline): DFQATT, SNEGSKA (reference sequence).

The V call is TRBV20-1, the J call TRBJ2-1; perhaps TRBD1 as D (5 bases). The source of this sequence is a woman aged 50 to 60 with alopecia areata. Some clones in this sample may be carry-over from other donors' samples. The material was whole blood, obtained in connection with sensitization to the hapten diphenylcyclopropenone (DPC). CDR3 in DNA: TGCAGTGCTAGAGATGAAGGGGAATACAATGAGCAGTTCTTC. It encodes CSARDEGEYNEQFF.